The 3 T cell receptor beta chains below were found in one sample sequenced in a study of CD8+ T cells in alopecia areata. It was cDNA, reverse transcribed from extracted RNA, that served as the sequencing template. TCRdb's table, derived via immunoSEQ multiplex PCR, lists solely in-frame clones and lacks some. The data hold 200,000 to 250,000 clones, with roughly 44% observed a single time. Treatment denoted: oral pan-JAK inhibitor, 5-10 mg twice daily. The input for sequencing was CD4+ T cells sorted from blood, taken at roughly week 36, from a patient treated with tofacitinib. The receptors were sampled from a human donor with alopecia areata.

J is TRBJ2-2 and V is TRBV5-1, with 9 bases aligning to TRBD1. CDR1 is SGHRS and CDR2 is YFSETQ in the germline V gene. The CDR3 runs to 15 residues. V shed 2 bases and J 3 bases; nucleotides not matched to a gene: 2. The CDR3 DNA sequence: TGCGCCAGCAGCTTACAGGGGGCGCACACCGGGGAGCTGTTTTTT. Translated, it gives CASSLQGAHTGELFF.

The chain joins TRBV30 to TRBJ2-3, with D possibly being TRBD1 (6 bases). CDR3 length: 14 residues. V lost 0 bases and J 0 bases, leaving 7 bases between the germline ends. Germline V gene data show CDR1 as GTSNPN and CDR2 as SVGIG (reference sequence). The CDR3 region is CAWSVGQSTDTQYF. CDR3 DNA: TGTGCCTGGAGTGTGGGACAAAGCACAGATACGCAGTATTTT.

The CDR3 region is CASSLRDRTYNEQFF. For the CDR3, the DNA is TGTGCCAGCAGCCTCCGGGACAGAACCTACAATGAGCAGTTCTTC. The V gene is TRBV6-5, the J gene TRBJ2-1, with 7 bases lining up with TRBD1. V trimming: 6 bases; J trimming: 2 bases; junction bases outside the gene matches: 7. The CDR3 runs 15 residues. Per germline, CDR1 MNHEY and CDR2 SVGAGI.